This entry lists 32 T cell receptor beta chains sequenced from one sample in a study of CD8+CD57+ T cells in acquired aplastic anemia. Patients who underwent sequencing had shown CD8+CD57+ cell expansion by flow cytometry. Profiles of TCR beta VDJ and CDR3 were generated from a genomic DNA template. TCRdb analysed the reads with MiXCR anew, one entry per CDR3 protein. The sample yields more than 150,000 distinct CDR3 sequences, less than 60% seen once. Input material: sorted CD4+, CD8+, or CD8+CD57+ T cells (not recorded which) from PBMCs. Source of these receptors: a human donor with aplastic anemia.

This clonotype was seen a few times. The CDR3: CAWSVDRGYQPQHF. CDR3 DNA: TGTGCCTGGAGTGTAGACAGGGGGTATCAGCCCCAGCATTTT. This chain uses TRBV30 with TRBJ1-5, with 9 bases identical to TRBD1. Trimming cost V 0 bases and J 5 bases; bases outside gene matches: 2. The CDR3 contains 14 residues. Germline V gene lookup returns CDR1 GTSNPN and CDR2 SVGIG (reference sequence).

The genes are TRBV19 and TRBJ1-1; possible D gene TRBD1, 5 bases. This CDR3 comprises 15 residues. The V gene lost 5 bases and the J gene lost 6 bases, with 19 bases spanning the gap. CDR1 LNHDA and CDR2 SQIVND come from the germline V gene (reference sequence). CDR3 DNA sequence: TGTGCCAGTAGTCTACGGGGGTCGTTTTCGTCTGAAGCTTTCTTT. Translation gives CASSLRGSFSSEAFF.

This sequence joins TRBV11-2 and TRBJ2-1, with TRBD2 matching 10 bases. With 4 bases clipped from V and 8 bases from J, the junction kept 14 bases outside the gene matches. Germline values: CDR1 SGHAT, CDR2 FQNNGV. The CDR3 sequence is 17 residues long. CDR3 sequence reads: CASSSREGLALGDEQFF. In DNA, the CDR3 is TGTGCCAGCAGCTCCCGGGAGGGACTAGCGCTAGGCGATGAGCAGTTCTTC.

This clonotype appeared many times. J is TRBJ1-1 and V is TRBV5-1; no definite D call. Between the trimmed V and J ends, which lost 0 bases and 4 bases, there was a span of 13 bases. The V gene's germline CDR1 is SGHRS and CDR2 YFSETQ. This CDR3 has 15 residues. The CDR3 region has the DNA TGCGCCAGCAGCTTGGGATTGGGTTGGGGCACTGAAGCTTTCTTT. Residues: CASSLGLGWGTEAFF.

This clonotype was observed once. This may arise from a read error, as a much more abundant clone is one base away. The V and J genes are TRBV5-1 and TRBJ2-1; 8 nucleotides align to TRBD1. The CDR3 has 15 residues. Germline CDR1 is SGHRS and CDR2 is YFSETQ. The CDR3 nucleotides are TGCGCCAGCAGCTTGGGACAGGGGACTTACAATGAGCGGTTCTTC. Its translation: CASSLGQGTYNERFF. Full variable domain (outside the CDR3, taken from reference TRBV5-1 and TRBJ2-1): KAGVTQTPRYLIKTRGQQVTLSCSPISGHRSVSWYQQTPGQGLQFLFEYFSETQRNKGNFPGRFSGRQFSNSRSEMNVSTLELGDSALYLCASSLGQGTYNERFFGPGTRLTVL.

The chain links TRBV19 to TRBJ2-3, with D hard to call. The CDR3 runs to 14 residues. Looked up from germline, CDR1 is LNHDA and CDR2 is SQIVND (reference sequence). Deletions cut 9 bases from V and 2 bases from J, with 15 bases between. The CDR3 protein is CASSLLRSTDTQYF. The CDR3 DNA is TGTGCCAGCAGTTTATTAAGATCCACAGATACGCAGTATTTT.

Notes on this clonotype: This may be a read error: a much more frequent sequence differs by one nucleotide. The chain couples TRBV3-1 to TRBJ2-2; 7 bases agree with TRBD2. Germline V lookup: CDR1 LGHDT, CDR2 YNNKEL (reference sequence). The CDR3 is 14 amino acids. CDR3: CASSPTSFSGELLF. CDR3 DNA: TGTGCCAGCAGCCCGACTAGCTTTTCCGGGGAGCTGCTTTTT.

This clonotype has at least ten counts. J is TRBJ2-7 and V is TRBV3-1; tentatively, D is TRBD1 (8 bases). Germline lookup yields CDR1 LGHDT and CDR2 YNNKEL (reference sequence). The CDR3 loop spans 14 amino acids. Between the trimmed V and J ends, which lost 4 bases and 2 bases, there was a span of 12 bases. The CDR3 sequence is CASSLTGGAYEQYF. The CDR3 DNA follows: TGTGCCAGCAGCCTAACAGGGGGGGCCTACGAGCAGTACTTC.

In its sample, this clonotype was seen a few times. This sequence joins TRBV30 and TRBJ1-3, with a possible D match to TRBD1 (6 bases). V lost 2 bases and J 0 bases, leaving 11 bases between the germline ends. Germline loops: CDR1 GTSNPN, CDR2 SVGIG (reference sequence). The CDR3 extends over 15 amino acids. The CDR3 DNA reads as TGTGCCTGGAGTAACCGACAGGTCTCTGGAAACACCATATATTTT. It translates to CAWSNRQVSGNTIYF.

This clonotype was recorded many times. This chain uses TRBV12-3 or TRBV12-4 with TRBJ1-2; D possibly corresponds to TRBD1 (5 bases). The V gene lost 6 bases and the J gene lost 8 bases, with 13 bases spanning the gap. The CDR3 loop spans 12 amino acids. The CDR3 bases are TGTGCCAGCAGCTCAGGGACGGACGGCTACACCTTC. Translating it yields CASSSGTDGYTF.

This clonotype showed up many times. The rearrangement joins TRBV12-3 or TRBV12-4 to TRBJ1-6; D remains unclear. V lost 3 bases and J lost 6, with 12 bases in between. The CDR3 extends over 15 amino acids. The CDR3 sequence is CASSFRWGSNSPLHF. The CDR3 DNA is TGTGCCAGCAGTTTTCGTTGGGGAAGTAATTCACCCCTCCACTTT.

The rearrangement joins TRBV20-1 to TRBJ1-5; unclear D gene. Trimming removed 0 bases from V and 3 bases from J, with 12 bases in between. Germline V lookup: CDR1 DFQATT, CDR2 SNEGSKA (reference sequence). This CDR3 is 15 amino acids long. CDR3 bases: TGCAGTGCTAGAGATAAAGAGCTGTCCAATCAGCCCCAGCATTTT. The encoded protein is CSARDKELSNQPQHF.

To note about this clonotype: Since a much larger clone is just one base distant, this may be a read error. The rearrangement joins TRBV3-1 to TRBJ2-7; D is uncertain. The germline CDR1 and CDR2 sequences are LGHDT and YNNKEL (reference sequence). The V and J ends lost 4 bases and 2 bases respectively, with 9 bases between them. CDR3 length equals 13 residues. The CDR3 DNA reads TGTGCCAGCAGCCCTGGGCCACCCTACGAGCAGTACTTC. Its protein product is CASSPGPPYEQYF.

This clonotype was counted only a few times. The V and J genes are TRBV7-9 and TRBJ2-1, with D unclear. Germline CDR1 SEHNR, CDR2 FQNEAQ (reference sequence). V lost 1 base and J lost 12, with 7 bases in between. This CDR3 has 11 residues. The CDR3 DNA reads as TGTGCCAGCAGCTTAGACCGGCCGCAGTTCTTC. Its translation is CASSLDRPQFF.

The sample holds many counts of this clonotype. One end of the junction fails to match germline, which may point to a read error. The chain recombines TRBV3-1 with TRBJ1-6, with D hard to call. This CDR3 has 12 residues. CDR1 and CDR2 from the germline V gene are LGHDT and YNNKEL (reference sequence). In DNA form, the CDR3 reads TGTGCCAGCAGCCAAGATCGACGGCGCGGAGACTTT. Protein sequence: CASSQDRRRGDF.

This clonotype showed up many times. The rearrangement uses TRBV7-3 and TRBJ1-2; D gene unclear. The CDR3 sequence is 15 residues long. Germline CDR1 reads SGHTA; CDR2 reads FQGTGA. Trimming left V 5 bases short and J 4 bases short, with 17 bases between. Here the CDR3 reads CASSPQDEPRYGYTF. For the CDR3, the DNA is TGTGCCAGCAGCCCCCAGGACGAACCTCGCTATGGCTACACCTTC.

The rearrangement joins TRBV20-1 to TRBJ1-2; possibly TRBD1 for D (6 bases). V lost 3 bases and J lost 8, with 13 bases in between. This CDR3 has 12 residues. CDR1 is DFQATT and CDR2 is SNEGSKA in the germline V gene (reference sequence). This chain's CDR3 is CSARAGDGGYTF. The CDR3 DNA reads TGCAGTGCTAGGGCAGGGGACGGAGGCTACACCTTC.

The V and J genes are TRBV29-1 and TRBJ2-7, with D possibly TRBD1 on 7 matching bases. V dropped 7 bases and J dropped 2 bases, with 12 bases sitting between them. Germline CDR1 reads SQVTM; CDR2 reads ANQGSEA. This CDR3 is 12 amino acids long. In nucleotides, the CDR3 is TGCAGCGCGGGGGACAGCCCCTACGAGCAGTACTTC. It yields the protein CSAGDSPYEQYF.

This clonotype came up many times. The gene calls are TRBV19 and TRBJ2-3; D ambiguous. Trimming took off 8 bases at V and 4 bases at J, with 7 bases between the two ends. CDR3 length: 11 amino acids. In germline, CDR1 is LNHDA, CDR2 SQIVND (reference sequence). CDR3 in amino acids: CASGRPDTQYF. The CDR3 coding sequence is TGTGCCAGTGGTAGGCCAGATACGCAGTATTTT.

V and J are TRBV7-9 and TRBJ2-1, with a possible D match to TRBD1 (5 bases). This CDR3 has 12 residues. Germline values: CDR1 SEHNR, CDR2 FQNEAQ (reference sequence). The V gene lost 4 bases and the J gene lost 7 bases, with 8 bases spanning the gap. This chain's CDR3 is CASSSRGNEQFF. In DNA form, the CDR3 reads TGTGCCAGCAGCTCTAGGGGAAATGAGCAGTTCTTC.

This clonotype was detected many times. This chain links TRBV5-1 with TRBJ1-2, with D possibly TRBD1 on 5 matching bases. V lost 0 bases, J lost 6 bases, and 9 bases lay in between. Germline V lookup: CDR1 SGHRS, CDR2 YFSETQ. This CDR3 contains 13 residues. CDR3 nucleotides: TGCGCCAGCAGCTTGGAGGGGAATGATGGCTACACCTTC. The encoded protein is CASSLEGNDGYTF.

This clonotype was observed once. A much larger clonotype is one base distant, so this may be a read error. V and J are TRBV10-3 and TRBJ1-1, with D possibly being TRBD1 (6 bases). Germline V gene lookup returns CDR1 ENHRY and CDR2 SYGVKD. CDR3 size: 14 residues. The CDR3 DNA is TGTGCCAGCAGTCCGGGACACATGAACACTGAAGCTCTCTTT. This encodes CASSPGHMNTEALF.

The J gene is TRBJ2-3, the V gene TRBV6-1, with D maybe TRBD2 (6 bases). V lost 4 bases, J lost 0 bases, and 11 bases lay in between. This CDR3 has 15 residues. CDR1 is MNHNS, CDR2 SASEGT, per germline. The CDR3: CASSAGGSSTDTQYF. The DNA for the CDR3 is TGTGCCAGCAGTGCCGGGGGATCTAGCACAGATACGCAGTATTTT.

To note about this clonotype: Being one base from a much bigger clone, this may be a read error. The CDR3 ends on some other residue instead of the conserved phenylalanine or tryptophan, so this is likely a read error. This chain links TRBV6-1 with TRBJ1-1, with unresolved D. CDR1 and CDR2 from the germline V gene are MNHNS and SASEGT. The CDR3 sequence is 13 residues long. Trimming took 2 bases from V and 7 from J, leaving 11 bases between them. CDR3 DNA sequence: TGTGCCAGCAGTGAACAGCAGACCAGTGAAGCTTTCTCT. Translated, it gives CASSEQQTSEAFS.

This clonotype was counted ten times or more. This sequence joins TRBV2 and TRBJ2-5, with D unresolved. Trimming took 2 bases from V and 4 from J, leaving 14 bases between them. Germline CDR1 SNHLY, CDR2 FYNNEI. This CDR3 has 15 residues. The CDR3 coding sequence is TGTGCCAGCAGTGAATTATTCTCTGGCGTAGAGACCCAGTACTTC. Its translation: CASSELFSGVETQYF.

The J gene is TRBJ2-5, the V gene TRBV5-8; no clear D. This CDR3 comprises 14 residues. CDR1 and CDR2 from the germline V gene are SGHTS and YDEGEE. V lost 1 base and J lost 1, with 8 bases in between. The DNA for the CDR3 is TGTGCCAGCAGCTTGTACTTGCGCCAAGAGACCCAGTACTTC. Its protein product is CASSLYLRQETQYF. The full variable domain, rest sourced from reference TRBV5-8 and TRBJ2-5, is EAGVTQSPTHLIKTRGQQATLRCSPISGHTSVYWYQQALGLGLQFLLWYDEGEERNRGNFPPRFSGRQFPNYSSELNVNALELEDSALYLCASSLYLRQETQYFGPGTRLLVL.

The chain couples TRBV12-1 to TRBJ1-5; TRBD1 is taken as the D call from the table, unchecked against the DNA. TRBV12-1 is designated a pseudogene. The CDR3 is 16 residues long. Here the CDR3 DNA reads TGTGCCAGCAGCCCCGACACAGGAAGCAGCCATCAGCCCCAGCATTTT. It encodes CASSPDTGSSHQPQHF.

This clonotype was counted a single time. The rearrangement uses TRBV24-1 and TRBJ2-1; 7 bases align to TRBD2. Trimming cost V 0 bases and J 7 bases; bases outside gene matches: 2. The CDR3 loop spans 14 amino acids. CDR1 and CDR2 (germline): KGHDR, SFDVKD. CDR3 bases: TGTGCCACCAGTGATTTGGCGGGGGAGAATGAGCAGTTCTTC. This sequence encodes CATSDLAGENEQFF.

This clonotype was recorded many times. The rearrangement joins TRBV14 to TRBJ1-1, with 7 bases aligning to TRBD1. The V segment lost 1 base and the J segment 4 bases; nucleotides outside the gene matches: 0. The germline V gene encodes CDR1 SGHDN and CDR2 FVKESK. CDR3 length equals 13 residues. The CDR3 loop is CASSQGQGTEAFF. In nucleotides, the CDR3 is TGTGCCAGCAGCCAAGGACAGGGCACTGAAGCTTTCTTT.

This clonotype was recorded at least ten times. The gene calls are TRBV20-1 and TRBJ1-5, with a possible D match to TRBD1 (6 bases). V lost 3 bases and J 2 bases, leaving 14 bases between the germline ends. The CDR3 is 15 amino acids. Per germline, CDR1 DFQATT and CDR2 SNEGSKA (reference sequence). CDR3 sequence reads: CSASLTGKGNQPQHF. CDR3 nucleotides: TGCAGTGCTAGTCTCACAGGGAAAGGCAATCAGCCCCAGCATTTT.

This clonotype was seen at least ten times. The chain joins TRBV15 to TRBJ1-3, with 10 bases identical to TRBD1. The CDR3 length is 16 residues. After removal of 7 bases from V and 5 bases from J, the junction contained 11 bases not matched to a gene. CDR1 and CDR2 (germline): LNHNV, YYDKDF (reference sequence). The CDR3 sequence is CATNDRGRQERNTIYF. The CDR3 DNA is TGTGCCACCAACGACAGGGGGCGCCAGGAGCGAAACACCATATATTTT.

This rearrangement joins TRBV2 to TRBJ1-2, with D possibly matching TRBD1 (6 bases). Germline V CDR1 and CDR2: SNHLY, FYNNEI. The CDR3 loop spans 13 amino acids. The V end was cut by 4 bases, the J end by 8 bases, with 14 bases between. This chain's CDR3 is CASSVSGARGYTF. The CDR3 DNA reads as TGTGCCAGCAGTGTGTCGGGGGCAAGGGGCTACACCTTC.